These 21 T cell receptor beta chains came from one sample sequenced in a study of vaccination and CD4 T cells after COVID-19. The Oncomine TCR Beta short-read assay generated sequence data from the DNA of cultured CD4+ T cells. TCRdb passed the PCR reads through MiXCR, listing each CDR3 protein once. The sample holds 8,000 to 10,000 distinct CDR3 sequences, around 60% seen once. Antigen specificity for these receptors is unknown. Treatment of the sample: approximately nine-day PBMC culture with coronavirus spike peptide pools or control peptides (ViraFEST assay). The sample taken for sequencing was CD4+ T cells from blood, cultured in vitro. These TCRs come from a human donor who had recovered from COVID-19.

This chain joins TRBV10-3 and TRBJ2-5; the match to TRBD2 covers 9 bases. The CDR3 loop spans 13 amino acids. V lost 10 bases, J lost 3 bases, and 6 bases stayed unmatched. The germline V gene encodes CDR1 ENHRY and CDR2 SYGVKD. The CDR3, as DNA: TGTGCCACTAGCGGGAAGGGCGAAGAGACCCAGTACTTC. It yields the protein CATSGKGEETQYF.

In this sample, this clonotype turned up a few times. The chain couples TRBV2 to TRBJ1-2; 9 bases line up with TRBD1. The CDR3 contains 15 residues. The germline gives CDR1 SNHLY, CDR2 FYNNEI. V shed 5 bases, J shed 6 bases, and the junction held 10 bases outside the gene matches. The CDR3 region is CASSQKTGTGNGYTF. The CDR3 DNA sequence: TGTGCCAGCAGTCAAAAGACCGGGACAGGGAATGGCTACACCTTC.

V and J are TRBV27 and TRBJ2-5; D is ambiguous. This CDR3 spans 12 amino acids. Germline CDR1 is MNHEY and CDR2 is SMNVEV (reference sequence). With 1 base removed from V and 2 bases from J, the gap between germline ends came to 2 bases. Here the CDR3 DNA reads TGTGCCAGCAGTTTATTTCAAGAGACCCAGTACTTC. This sequence encodes CASSLFQETQYF.

This clonotype has a single count. The rearrangement joins TRBV20-1 to TRBJ1-1; tentatively, D is TRBD1 (5 bases). Germline values: CDR1 DFQATT, CDR2 SNEGSKA (reference sequence). The V end was cut by 6 bases, the J end by 0 bases, with 8 bases between. The CDR3 has 12 residues. CDR3 loop: CSARGMNTEAFF. DNA for the CDR3: TGCAGTGCCCGGGGGATGAACACTGAAGCTTTCTTT.

This clonotype was recorded a few times. The chain is built from TRBV27 and TRBJ1-5, with 7 bases aligning to TRBD1. With 6 bases clipped from V and 5 bases from J, the junction kept 10 bases outside the gene matches. Per the germline V gene, CDR1 is MNHEY and CDR2 is SMNVEV (reference sequence). The CDR3 is made up of 15 amino acids. CDR3 region: CASSSGTAPDQPQHF. Written as DNA, the CDR3 is TGTGCCAGCAGCTCCGGGACAGCACCTGATCAGCCCCAGCATTTT.

This clonotype occurred a few times. The CDR3 spells CASSLPGSWNEQYF. The CDR3 DNA reads TGTGCCAGCAGTTTACCGGGGTCTTGGAACGAGCAGTACTTC. The chain couples TRBV6-5 to TRBJ2-7; D may be TRBD2 (5 bases). The germline gives CDR1 MNHEY, CDR2 SVGAGI. The CDR3 has 14 amino acids. Trimming pared 4 bases from V and 5 bases from J, leaving 15 bases between.

The V and J genes are TRBV5-4 and TRBJ2-7; D is possibly TRBD1 or TRBD2 (5 bases each). The CDR3 totals 15 residues. Germline V gives CDR1 SGHNT, CDR2 YYREEE (reference sequence). The V gene lost 4 bases and the J gene lost 4 bases, with 18 bases spanning the gap. The CDR3 nucleotides are TGTGCCAGCAGCCGGACCGGGACGCTCCCTTACGAGCAGTACTTC. It specifies CASSRTGTLPYEQYF.

The chain is built from TRBV6-5 and TRBJ1-5; possibly TRBD1 for D (5 bases). CDR1 and CDR2 (germline): MNHEY, SVGAGI. Trimming took off 2 bases at V and 2 bases at J, with 16 bases between the two ends. The CDR3 is 17 amino acids. The CDR3 coding sequence is TGTGCCAGCAGTTACAACACCTTTGGCAGGGGCAATCAGCCCCAGCATTTT. Amino acid sequence: CASSYNTFGRGNQPQHF.

The rearrangement links TRBV6-1 to TRBJ2-1; 9 bases are shared with TRBD2. The CDR3 runs to 16 residues. Looked up from germline, CDR1 is MNHNS and CDR2 is SASEGT. V trimming: 5 bases; J trimming: 3 bases; junction bases outside the gene matches: 8. Written as DNA, the CDR3 is TGTGCCAGCAGTAATCTAGCGGGAAGGGACTACAATGAGCAGTTCTTC. Protein product: CASSNLAGRDYNEQFF.

In its sample, this clonotype ranks as medium-sized. The chain couples TRBV20-1 to TRBJ2-2; unclear D gene. The V and J ends lost 0 bases and 7 bases respectively, with 12 bases between them. CDR1 DFQATT and CDR2 SNEGSKA come from the germline V gene (reference sequence). The CDR3 is 14 amino acids. CDR3 in amino acids: CSARDKRRSGELFF. The CDR3 bases are TGCAGTGCTAGAGATAAACGCCGCAGCGGGGAGCTGTTTTTT.

To note about this clonotype: Germline and junction disagree at one end, which may indicate a read error. The chain combines TRBV2 with TRBJ2-3; TRBD1 matches at 9 bases. Germline CDR1 reads SNHLY; CDR2 reads FYNNEI. The CDR3 has 14 amino acids. CDR3 nucleotides: TGTGCCAGCATACAGGGGGCCTACACAGATGCGCAGTATTTT. This encodes CASIQGAYTDAQYF.

V gene TRBV19 combines with J gene TRBJ2-1, with a possible D match to TRBD2 (6 bases). CDR3 size: 13 residues. Trimming took off 4 bases at V and 8 bases at J, with 12 bases between the two ends. Germline V lookup: CDR1 LNHDA, CDR2 SQIVND (reference sequence). The CDR3 DNA reads TGTGCCAGTAGTACTGGGCGGGATGATGAGCAGTTCTTC. Amino acid sequence: CASSTGRDDEQFF.

The genes are TRBV20-1 and TRBJ1-6; a possible D gene is TRBD1 (5 bases). V was pared by 3 bases and J by 7 bases, with 13 bases between. Germline-derived CDR1 and CDR2 are DFQATT and SNEGSKA (reference sequence). The CDR3 has 14 residues. CDR3 amino acids: CSASLQVENSPLHF. The DNA for the CDR3 is TGCAGTGCTAGCCTACAGGTGGAGAATTCACCCCTCCACTTT.

V is TRBV15 and J is TRBJ1-4; 7 bases fit TRBD1. This CDR3 spans 16 amino acids. J gave up 8 bases and V 1 base, and 10 bases lay outside the gene matches. The germline V gene has CDR1 LNHNV and CDR2 YYDKDF (reference sequence). This chain's CDR3 is CATSRGSNRGPEKLFF. In DNA, the CDR3 is TGTGCCACCAGCAGAGGCTCCAACAGGGGACCCGAAAAACTGTTTTTT.

By frequency in the sample, this clonotype is medium-sized. V and J are TRBV20-1 and TRBJ2-4; 10 bases map to TRBD2. Germline CDR1 reads DFQATT; CDR2 reads SNEGSKA (reference sequence). After removal of 4 bases from V and 11 bases from J, the junction contained 14 bases not matched to a gene. The CDR3 contains 15 residues. CDR3 sequence reads: CSATGALAGAVFQYF. CDR3 bases: TGCAGTGCTACGGGGGCCCTAGCGGGAGCGGTCTTTCAGTACTTC.

This chain joins TRBV6-5 and TRBJ1-1, with 8 positions matching TRBD1. This CDR3 has 18 amino acids. Germline CDR1 is MNHEY and CDR2 is SVGAGI. With V trimmed by 2 bases and J by 2 bases, 13 bases remained unmatched. The CDR3 bases are TGTGCCAGCAGTTACCTTACCCGAGGACAGGGCTATAACACTGAAGCTTTCTTT. The encoded protein is CASSYLTRGQGYNTEAFF.

The chain uses TRBV7-8 and TRBJ2-2; 14 bases align to TRBD2. CDR1 is SGHVS and CDR2 is FQNEAQ in the germline V gene. The V gene end was trimmed by 2 bases and the J gene end by 7 bases; junction bases not matched to a gene: 9. This CDR3 has 18 residues. CDR3 amino acids: CASSLFIGTSGSSGELFF. The CDR3 region has the DNA TGTGCCAGCAGCTTATTCATTGGGACTAGCGGGAGTAGCGGGGAGCTGTTTTTT. Full variable domain (outside the CDR3, taken from reference TRBV7-8 and TRBJ2-2): GAGVSQSPRYKVAKRGQDVALRCDPISGHVSLFWYQQALGQGPEFLTYFQNEAQLDKSGLPSDRFFAERPEGSVSTLKIQRTQQEDSAVYLCASSLFIGTSGSSGELFFGEGSRLTVL.

This rearrangement joins TRBV4-1 to TRBJ1-6; D not certain. Germline CDR1 and CDR2: MGHRA and YSYEKL. The CDR3 is made up of 16 amino acids. Trimming took off 0 bases at V and 8 bases at J, with 14 bases between the two ends. CDR3 coding DNA: TGCGCCAGCAGCCAAGATCTTTCCGGGTTGTATTCACCCCTCCACTTT. It specifies CASSQDLSGLYSPLHF.

This clonotype was seen a few times. This chain connects TRBV29-1 to TRBJ2-3; TRBD1 matches 8 bases. There are 13 residues in the CDR3. The J segment lost 0 bases and the V segment lost 7 bases, leaving 3 bases of the junction unmatched. The germline V gene encodes CDR1 SQVTM and CDR2 ANQGSEA. The CDR3 bases are TGCAGCGACCGGGACAGGAGCACAGATACGCAGTATTTT. Its protein is CSDRDRSTDTQYF.

The V and J genes are TRBV11-2 and TRBJ1-6, with unresolved D. V lost 5 bases to trimming and J lost 8 bases, with 7 bases between them. Germline CDR1 is SGHAT and CDR2 is FQNNGV. This CDR3 is 12 amino acids long. The CDR3 sequence: CASSGSDSPLHF. The CDR3 bases are TGTGCCAGCAGCGGGTCGGATTCACCCCTCCACTTT.

This clonotype showed up just a few times. V gene TRBV6-1 combines with J gene TRBJ2-7; 8 nucleotides line up with TRBD2. The junction had 3 bases not matched to a gene; V was cut back by 8 bases and J by 0 bases. Germline V gives CDR1 MNHNS, CDR2 SASEGT. This CDR3 has 13 residues. Here the CDR3 DNA reads TGTGCCAGCGGGAGCGGGAGCTCCTACGAGCAGTACTTC. This codes for CASGSGSSYEQYF.